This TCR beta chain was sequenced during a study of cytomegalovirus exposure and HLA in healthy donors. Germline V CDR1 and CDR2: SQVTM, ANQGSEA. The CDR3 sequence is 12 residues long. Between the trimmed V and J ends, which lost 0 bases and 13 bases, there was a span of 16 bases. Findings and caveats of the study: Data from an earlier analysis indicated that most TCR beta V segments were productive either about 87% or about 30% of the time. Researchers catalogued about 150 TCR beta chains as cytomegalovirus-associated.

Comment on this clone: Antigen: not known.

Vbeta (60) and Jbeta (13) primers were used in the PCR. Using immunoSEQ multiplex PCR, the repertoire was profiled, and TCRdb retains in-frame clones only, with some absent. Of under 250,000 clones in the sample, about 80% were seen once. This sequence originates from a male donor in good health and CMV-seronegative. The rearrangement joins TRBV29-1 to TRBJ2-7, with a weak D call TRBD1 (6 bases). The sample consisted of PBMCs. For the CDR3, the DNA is TGCAGCGTTGAAGAGGGGACATCGCCGCTATACTTC. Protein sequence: CSVEEGTSPLYF.